Following are 6 T cell receptor beta chains from one sample sequenced in a study of CD8+ T cells in alopecia areata. Isolated RNA was reverse transcribed into cDNA used as the sequencing template. Produced via immunoSEQ multiplex PCR; TCRdb's table is partial and in-frame only. The sample was found to contain about 270,000 clones, and every one recurs. After pooling, cutaneous lymph node cells were sorted with CD4, CD8alpha, NKG2D, NKG2ACE and other markers. Sequencing input: CD4+ T cells sorted from a lymph node. All receptors come from a C3H/HeJ mouse with alopecia areata. This line is of MHC haplotype H2-k.

About this clone itself: Gene names follow the mouse nomenclature. The read ends 4 residues shy of where the CDR3 ends; the end is completed using the germline J gene. Other DNA sequences from this sample encode an identical CDR3 as well. The V call is TRBV19, the J call TRBJ2-7; 12 bases are shared with TRBD2. The CDR3 contains 14 residues. In germline, CDR1 is FNHDT, CDR2 SITEND (reference sequence). The CDR3 region is CASSSGTGGYEQYF. The CDR3 DNA, read in part, is TGTGCCAGCAGTTCCGGGACTGGGGGGTAT.

This clone was seen a handful of times. Gene labels here are mouse ones. The read terminates 4 residues ahead of where the CDR3 ends, so the germline J gene completes it. The V gene is TRBV13-1, the J gene TRBJ1-1; D possibly corresponds to TRBD1 (5 bases). This CDR3 is built from 12 residues. CDR1 and CDR2 from the germline V gene are NSHNY and SYGAGN. The sequenced part of the CDR3 DNA is TGTGCCAGCTCCCAGGGCCGGACA. Translated: CASSQGRT. The full CDR3 protein reads CASSQGRTEVFF.

This clone was observed a handful of times. The genes are named according to mouse. The read ends 4 residues shy of where the CDR3 ends; the end is completed using the germline J gene. Other DNA sequences within the sample encode an identical CDR3. The rearrangement uses TRBV5 and TRBJ2-5; 9 nucleotides match TRBD2. Germline V gives CDR1 LGHNA, CDR2 YNLKQL (reference sequence). This CDR3 is 14 amino acids long. Trimming took 4 bases from V and 3 from J; bases not matched to a gene: 2. CDR3 bases read: TGTGCCAGCAGCCCGACTGGGGGTCAAGAC. It encodes CASSPTGGQD. From start to end, the CDR3 is CASSPTGGQDTQYF.

This clone has just a few counts. Gene labels here are mouse ones. The CDR3 end is not reached by the read, which stops 4 residues before it; the germline J gene fills it in. The chain recombines TRBV19 with TRBJ2-3; no definite D call. From germline, CDR1 is FNHDT and CDR2 SITEND (reference sequence). This CDR3 comprises 16 residues. Trimming took 3 bases from V and 0 from J, leaving 14 bases between them. The CDR3 loop reads CASSSPGLSSAETLYF. The DNA read from the CDR3 is TGTGCCAGCAGTAGCCCTGGCCTTTCTAGTGCAGAA.

This clone was observed a handful of times. Mouse germline and gene names are used. Sequencing ends 4 residues short of the CDR3 end; the germline J gene provides the rest. The V gene is TRBV14, the J gene TRBJ1-2, with no clear D. Germline V gene lookup returns CDR1 SGHDT and CDR2 FRDEAV. Trimming stripped 3 bases from V and 0 bases from J, with 9 bases between. CDR3 length: 14 amino acids. CDR3 DNA (partial): TGTGCCAGCAGTTCCCACAATGCAAACTCC. It specifies CASSSHNANS. The CDR3 reads in full as CASSSHNANSDYTF.

For this clone: Gene names are the mouse ones. The read terminates 4 residues ahead of where the CDR3 ends, so the germline J gene completes it. The rearrangement joins TRBV5 to TRBJ2-7; D is ambiguous. The CDR3 contains 12 residues. V gave up 6 bases and J gave up 0 bases, with 6 bases separating them. The germline V gene has CDR1 LGHNA and CDR2 YNLKQL (reference sequence). The CDR3 DNA, read in part, is TGTGCCAGCAGACAAACCTCCTAT. It yields the protein CASRQTSY. In full, the CDR3 reads CASRQTSYEQYF.